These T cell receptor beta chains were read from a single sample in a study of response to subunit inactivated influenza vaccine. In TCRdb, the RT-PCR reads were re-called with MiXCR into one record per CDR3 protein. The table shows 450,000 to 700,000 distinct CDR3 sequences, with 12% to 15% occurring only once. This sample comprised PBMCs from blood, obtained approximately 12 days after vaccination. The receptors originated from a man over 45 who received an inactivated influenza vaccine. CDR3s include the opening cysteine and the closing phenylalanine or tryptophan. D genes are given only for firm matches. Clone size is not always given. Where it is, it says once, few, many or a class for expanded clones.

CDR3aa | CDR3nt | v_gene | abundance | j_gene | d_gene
CASKGRPYEQYF | TGTGCCAGCAAGGGCAGACCCTACGAGCAGTACTTC | TRBV2 | NA | TRBJ2-7 | NA
CAISDDRNYGYTF | TGTGCCATCAGCGACGACAGGAATTATGGCTACACCTTC | TRBV10-3 | NA | TRBJ1-2 | NA
CASSHLAGAREQYF | TGTGCCAGCAGCCACCTAGCGGGAGCTCGCGAGCAGTACTTC | TRBV14 | NA | TRBJ2-7 | TRBD2
CASSLLAALADTQYF | TGTGCCAGCAGCTTACTAGCGGCCCTCGCAGATACGCAGTATTTT | TRBV6-2/TRBV6-3 | few | TRBJ2-3 | TRBD2
CSAVPSALYGYTF | TGCAGTGCCGTTCCCTCCGCCCTCTATGGCTACACCTTC | TRBV20-1 | few | TRBJ1-2 | NA
CASSAGPGYNSPLHF | TGTGCCAGCAGCGCTGGCCCGGGGTATAATTCACCCCTCCACTTT | TRBV7-9 | NA | TRBJ1-6 | NA
CSAQGRDPFYEQFF | TGCAGCGCCCAGGGCAGGGACCCCTTTTATGAGCAGTTCTTC | TRBV29-1 | NA | TRBJ2-1 | NA
CAISEGERVGTDTQYF | TGTGCCATCAGTGAAGGTGAGCGGGTCGGCACAGATACGCAGTATTTT | TRBV10-3 | NA | TRBJ2-3 | NA
CASSQQTSGGSGANVLTF | TGTGCCAGCAGCCAACAGACTAGCGGAGGCTCTGGGGCCAACGTCCTGACTTTC | TRBV11-1 | NA | TRBJ2-6 | TRBD2
CASSQAPGNTEAFF | TGTGCCAGCAGCCAAGCTCCAGGGAACACTGAAGCTTTCTTT | TRBV3-1 | many | TRBJ1-1 | NA
CASGDSSSNQPQHF | TGTGCCAGCGGGGACAGCTCTAGCAATCAGCCCCAGCATTTT | TRBV6-1 | NA | TRBJ1-5 | TRBD1
CASSVVPGGGDTQYF | TGTGCCAGCAGCGTAGTACCGGGTGGGGGAGATACGCAGTATTTT | TRBV9 | few | TRBJ2-3 | NA
CSASLSSTDTQYF | TGCAGTGCTAGCCTCTCTAGCACAGATACGCAGTATTTT | TRBV20-1 | NA | TRBJ2-3 | NA
CASIPTLNYNEQFF | TGTGCCAGCATCCCCACTCTCAATTACAATGAGCAGTTCTTC | TRBV11-2 | NA | TRBJ2-1 | NA
CSASRGGARNEQFF | TGCAGTGCTAGTCGGGGGGGGGCCAGGAATGAGCAGTTCTTC | TRBV20-1 | NA | TRBJ2-1 | TRBD2
CASSQGRWVEQYF | TGTGCCAGCAGCCAAGGGCGCTGGGTAGAGCAGTACTTC | TRBV14 | few | TRBJ2-7 | NA
CASNGFSRSYEQYF | TGTGCCAGTAACGGGTTTTCCCGCTCCTACGAGCAGTACTTC | TRBV28 | NA | TRBJ2-7 | NA
CASRWSVAGTGEQFF | TGTGCCAGCAGATGGTCTGTAGCCGGGACGGGTGAGCAGTTCTTC | TRBV12-3/TRBV12-4 | NA | TRBJ2-1 | NA
CASEGQLRDEQFF | TGTGCCAGCGAAGGACAACTACGGGATGAGCAGTTCTTC | TRBV2 | few | TRBJ2-1 | NA
CASSPSSSGSYNEQFF | TGTGCCAGCAGCCCGAGTTCTAGCGGGAGTTACAATGAGCAGTTCTTC | TRBV7-2 | NA | TRBJ2-1 | TRBD2